The 14 T cell receptor beta chains below were found in one sample sequenced in a study of human T cells and chemical hapten exposure. Described time point: patch test 3, about 24 weeks after DPC sensitization. Regarding treatment: therapeutic diphenylcyclopropenone sensitization with weekly scalp DPC. TCRdb used MiXCR to reprocess the RACE reads, holding one entry per CDR3 protein. The sample contains roughly 100,000 distinct CDR3 sequences, less than 40% of which appear only once. The sample in question was whole blood, obtained in connection with sensitization to the hapten diphenylcyclopropenone (DPC). The receptors derive from a man in his forties with alopecia areata. Some clones in this sample may be carry-over from other donors' samples.

This clonotype was observed a handful of times. V gene TRBV29-1 combines with J gene TRBJ2-3; 10 nucleotides align to TRBD1. J was trimmed by 3 bases and V by 2 bases; bases with no gene match: 2. Germline V CDR1 and CDR2: SQVTM, ANQGSEA. The CDR3 runs 14 residues. CDR3 in amino acids: CSVERTGGTDTQYF. The DNA for the CDR3 is TGCAGCGTTGAACGGACAGGGGGGACAGATACGCAGTATTTT.

Note on this clonotype: Germline and junction disagree at one end, which may indicate a read error. This sequence joins TRBV18 and TRBJ1-1; D is unresolved. The V gene's germline CDR1 is KGHSH and CDR2 LQKENI. This CDR3 is 12 amino acids long. DNA for the CDR3: TGTGCCAGCTCCGAAGAGACCCCCCCGGGCGTCTTT. Encoded protein: CASSEETPPGVF. Full variable domain (missing parts from reference TRBV18 and TRBJ1-1): NAGVMQNPRHLVRRRGQEARLRCSPMKGHSHVYWYRQLPEEGLKFMVYLQKENIIDESGMPKERFSAEFPKEGPSILRIQQVVRGDSAAYFCASSEETPPGVFGQGTRLTVV.

This clonotype was recorded at least ten times. V gene TRBV11-3 combines with J gene TRBJ2-3, with 10 bases that match TRBD2. Trimming took 6 bases from V and 3 from J; bases not matched to a gene: 6. The CDR3 contains 15 residues. Germline loops: CDR1 SGHNT, CDR2 YENEEA. The CDR3 nucleotides are TGTGCCAGCAGGTTTAGGGGACTAGCGACAGATACGCAGTATTTT. Translation: CASRFRGLATDTQYF.

This chain links TRBV28 with TRBJ2-6; weak D call: TRBD2 (6 bases). The CDR3 covers 15 residues. With 10 bases removed from V and 2 bases from J, the gap between germline ends came to 15 bases. Germline V gene lookup returns CDR1 MDHEN and CDR2 SYDVKM. The CDR3 sequence is CATRAGLAGANVLTF. The DNA for the CDR3 is TGTGCCACCAGGGCGGGGCTGGCTGGGGCCAACGTCCTGACTTTC.

For this clonotype: Germline is not matched at one junction end, which may reflect a read error. The rearrangement links TRBV7-2 to TRBJ2-3; D not resolved. The CDR3 runs to 13 residues. Germline V gene lookup returns CDR1 SGHTA and CDR2 FQGNSA. The CDR3 sequence: CASSFRRTDTQYF. Written as DNA, the CDR3 is TGTGCCAGCAGCTTCCGGCGCACGGATACGCAGTATTTT.

A few counts support this clonotype. J is TRBJ1-6 and V is TRBV5-1, with 7 bases aligning to TRBD1. The CDR3 consists of 14 residues. CDR1 is SGHRS and CDR2 is YFSETQ in the germline V gene. After removal of 4 bases from V and 8 bases from J, the junction contained 6 bases not matched to a gene. CDR3: CASSQDTGDSPLHF. The CDR3 nucleotides are TGCGCCAGCAGCCAGGATACAGGGGATTCACCCCTCCACTTT.

This clonotype has just a few counts. This chain joins TRBV7-2 and TRBJ2-1; D tentatively reads TRBD1 or TRBD2 (5 bases each). The CDR3 runs to 13 residues. The germline gives CDR1 SGHTA, CDR2 FQGNSA. V lost 5 bases and J lost 7, with 12 bases in between. The CDR3 nucleotides read TGTGCCAGCAGCCCCGCCGGGGCGAATGAGCAGTTCTTC. Encoded protein: CASSPAGANEQFF. Drawing the rest from reference TRBV7-2 and TRBJ2-1, the complete variable domain is GAGVSQSPSNKVTEKGKDVELRCDPISGHTALYWYRQSLGQGLEFLIYFQGNSAPDKSGLPSDRFSAERTGGSVSTLTIQRTQQEDSAVYLCASSPAGANEQFFGPGTRLTVL.

The chain recombines TRBV20-1 with TRBJ2-3, with TRBD1 matching 8 bases. Germline V lookup: CDR1 DFQATT, CDR2 SNEGSKA (reference sequence). With 2 bases clipped from V and 0 bases from J, the junction kept 10 bases outside the gene matches. This CDR3 is 17 amino acids long. In nucleotides, the CDR3 is TGCAGTGCTAGATCAGGACAGGGTCGATTGAGCACAGATACGCAGTATTTT. Residues: CSARSGQGRLSTDTQYF.

This clonotype was counted only a few times. The V and J genes are TRBV7-2 and TRBJ2-7; D gene uncertain. This CDR3 spans 15 amino acids. Per the germline V gene, CDR1 is SGHTA and CDR2 is FQGNSA. Trimming pared 2 bases from V and 4 bases from J, leaving 15 bases between. The DNA of the CDR3 is TGTGCCAGCAGCTTACGTACTCCTGGGTCTTACGAGCAGTACTTC. Protein: CASSLRTPGSYEQYF.

This chain connects TRBV4-1 to TRBJ2-1; 7 bases map to TRBD2. From germline, CDR1 is MGHRA and CDR2 YSYEKL. The junction had 18 bases not matched to a gene; V was cut back by 0 bases and J by 10 bases. The CDR3 covers 18 residues. The DNA for the CDR3 is TGCGCCAGCAGCCAAGATCGGGTAACTAGCGACGTTGCGACGGAGCAGTTCTTC. The encoded protein is CASSQDRVTSDVATEQFF.

The chain couples TRBV5-1 to TRBJ2-7; 16 bases agree with TRBD2. The germline V gene encodes CDR1 SGHRS and CDR2 YFSETQ. CDR3 length equals 16 residues. Trimming took 4 bases from V and 1 from J; bases not matched to a gene: 2. CDR3: CASSEGLAGGSYEQYV. Here the CDR3 DNA reads TGCGCCAGCAGCGAGGGACTAGCGGGAGGGTCCTACGAGCAGTACGTC.

The chain links TRBV12-3 or TRBV12-4 to TRBJ2-7, with D uncertain. V was pared by 6 bases and J by 5 bases, with 8 bases between. The CDR3 covers 11 residues. The CDR3 region has the DNA TGTGCCAGCAGGTCTCAAAACGAGCAGTACGTC. Protein sequence: CASRSQNEQYV.

This chain connects TRBV29-1 to TRBJ1-1; D is possibly TRBD1 (5 bases). In germline, CDR1 is SQVTM, CDR2 ANQGSEA. CDR3 length: 12 amino acids. Trimming took 6 bases from V and 7 from J, leaving 15 bases between them. The CDR3 reads CSVAGRENEAFF. The CDR3 bases are TGCAGCGTCGCAGGGAGGGAAAATGAAGCTTTCTTT. The full variable domain, in which reference TRBV29-1 and TRBJ1-1 provide the parts outside the CDR3, is SAVISQKPSRDICQRGTSLTIQCQVDSQVTMMFWYRQQPGQSLTLIATANQGSEATYESGFVIDKFPISRPNLTFSTLTVSNMSPEDSSIYLCSVAGRENEAFFGQGTRLTVV.

This clonotype was seen ten or more times. This rearrangement joins TRBV3-1 to TRBJ2-3; 8 positions agree with TRBD2. V trimming: 4 bases; J trimming: 4 bases; junction bases outside the gene matches: 7. The CDR3 has 15 amino acids. Germline CDR1 and CDR2: LGHDT and YNNKEL (reference sequence). This CDR3 reads CASSLTSADSDTQYF. For the CDR3, the DNA is TGTGCCAGCAGCCTGACTAGCGCCGACTCAGATACGCAGTATTTT.